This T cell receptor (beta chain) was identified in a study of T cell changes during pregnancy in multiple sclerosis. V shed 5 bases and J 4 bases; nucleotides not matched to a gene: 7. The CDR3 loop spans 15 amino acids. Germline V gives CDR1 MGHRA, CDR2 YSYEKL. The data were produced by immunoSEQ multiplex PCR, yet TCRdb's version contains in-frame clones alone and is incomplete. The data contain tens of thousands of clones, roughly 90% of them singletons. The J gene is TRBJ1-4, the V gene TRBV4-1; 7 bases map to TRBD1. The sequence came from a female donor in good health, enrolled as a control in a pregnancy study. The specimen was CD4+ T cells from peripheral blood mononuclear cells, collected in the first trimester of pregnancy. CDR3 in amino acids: CASSGRQGVNEKLFF. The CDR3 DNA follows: TGCGCCAGCAGCGGGAGACAGGGAGTTAATGAAAAACTGTTTTTT.